This T cell receptor (beta chain) is from a study of control samples from healthy donors and cancer patients. CDR1 and CDR2 (germline): MDHEN, SYDVKM. This CDR3 has 10 amino acids. The V gene lost 8 bases and the J gene lost 4 bases, with 6 bases spanning the gap. TCRdb's copy holds only in-frame clones and misses some; the assay was immunoSEQ multiplex PCR. The sample lists about 19,000 clones, roughly 80% occurring once. V usage is TRBV28 and J usage is TRBJ2-7; D not resolved. Sequenced input: PBMCs. This clonotype was sampled from a man older than 75 with head and neck cancer. CDR3: CASGEYEQYF. Written as DNA, the CDR3 is TGTGCCAGCGGAGAGTACGAGCAGTACTTC.